The 17 T cell receptor beta chains reported below all come from one sample, sequenced in a study of cytomegalovirus exposure and HLA in healthy donors (dated by TCRdb to the late 2010s). Receptor amplification or capture employed the immunoSEQ multiplex PCR assay. For the multiplex PCR, a mixture combining 60 forward primers for TCR Vbeta segments and 13 reverse primers for TCR Jbeta segments was used. The source is immuneACCESS, and TCRdb retained only in-frame sequences with V and J called. Part of the clones is not carried over; for the studies checked, unresolved V genes explain less than half of this, and the remainder is unexplained. The sample yields some 140,000 clones; 70% to 75% were counted once. The ten top clones hold 1% to 1.5% of the sample. The source material was PBMCs. These receptors originate from a woman aged 40-49 years in good health and CMV-seronegative.

This clone was seen a few times. This rearrangement joins TRBV5-1 to TRBJ2-5; TRBD2 aligns across 8 bases. The CDR3 loop spans 14 amino acids. CDR1 and CDR2 (germline): SGHRS, YFSETQ. Trimming took 4 bases from V and 1 from J; bases not matched to a gene: 3. The CDR3 protein is CASSPGTSQETQYF. The CDR3 nucleotides are TGCGCCAGCAGCCCGGGGACTAGCCAAGAGACCCAGTACTTC.

The chain's CDR3 is CASSPSLVAGELFF. The CDR3 nucleotides are TGTGCCAGCAGCCCCTCACTAGTGGCCGGGGAGCTGTTTTTT. The chain uses TRBV9 and TRBJ2-2; D may be TRBD2 (5 bases). V lost 4 bases and J 6 bases, leaving 13 bases between the germline ends. Germline V gene sequence: CDR1 SGDLS, CDR2 YYNGEE. The CDR3 consists of 14 residues. Combining the CDR3 with reference TRBV9 and TRBJ2-2 gives the whole variable domain DSGVTQTPKHLITATGQRVTLRCSPRSGDLSVYWYQQSLDQGLQFLIQYYNGEERAKGNILERFSAQQFPDLHSELNLSSLELGDSALYFCASSPSLVAGELFFGEGSRLTVL.

The V and J genes are TRBV7-9 and TRBJ1-5; a weak D match, TRBD1 (6 bases). With 4 bases removed from V and 3 bases from J, the gap between germline ends came to 10 bases. This CDR3 is 14 amino acids long. Per germline, CDR1 SEHNR and CDR2 FQNEAQ (reference sequence). The CDR3 bases are TGTGCCAGCAGCTCCGGGACACTCAATCAGCCCCAGCATTTT. This gives the protein CASSSGTLNQPQHF.

A single count supports this clone. The chain links TRBV19 to TRBJ1-1, with TRBD1 as a possible D gene (6 bases). Germline-derived CDR1 and CDR2 are LNHDA and SQIVND (reference sequence). V was pared by 5 bases and J by 4 bases, with 11 bases between. The CDR3 spans 13 residues. The CDR3 sequence: CASSQTGSTEAFF. The DNA for the CDR3 is TGTGCCAGTAGTCAAACAGGGAGCACTGAAGCTTTCTTT. The whole variable domain, remainder taken from reference TRBV19 and TRBJ1-1, is DGGITQSPKYLFRKEGQNVTLSCEQNLNHDAMYWYRQDPGQGLRLIYYSQIVNDFQKGDIAEGYSVSREKKESFPLTVTSAQKNPTAFYLCASSQTGSTEAFFGQGTRLTVV.

J is TRBJ2-3 and V is TRBV5-1; D is ambiguous. Deletions cut 0 bases from V and 0 bases from J, with 8 bases between. Germline lookup yields CDR1 SGHRS and CDR2 YFSETQ. This CDR3 is 15 amino acids long. CDR3 sequence (DNA): TGCGCCAGCAGCTTGGTTCAGTCTAGCACAGATACGCAGTATTTT. This gives the protein CASSLVQSSTDTQYF. Complete variable domain (other parts from reference TRBV5-1 and TRBJ2-3): KAGVTQTPRYLIKTRGQQVTLSCSPISGHRSVSWYQQTPGQGLQFLFEYFSETQRNKGNFPGRFSGRQFSNSRSEMNVSTLELGDSALYLCASSLVQSSTDTQYFGPGTRLTVL.

This chain uses TRBV4-1 with TRBJ1-1; maybe TRBD1 (6 bases). CDR3 length: 13 residues. V lost 0 bases, J lost 8 bases, and 10 bases lay in between. From germline, CDR1 is MGHRA and CDR2 YSYEKL. The CDR3 bases are TGCGCCAGCAGCCAAGATCCGGACAGAGAAGCTTTCTTT. Residues: CASSQDPDREAFF.

This rearrangement joins TRBV5-6 to TRBJ1-3; D ambiguous. V lost 1 base, J lost 0 bases, and 11 bases lay in between. Germline assignment: CDR1 SGHDT and CDR2 YYEEEE. The CDR3 loop spans 16 amino acids. Written as DNA, the CDR3 is TGTGCCAGCAGCTTGAGTCCAGGCCTCTCTGGAAACACCATATATTTT. Protein sequence: CASSLSPGLSGNTIYF.

As concerns this clone: Other DNA sequences within the sample encode an identical CDR3. The V call is TRBV5-1, the J call TRBJ1-1, with D possibly matching TRBD1 (5 bases). CDR3 length: 13 amino acids. Germline lookup yields CDR1 SGHRS and CDR2 YFSETQ. The ends were cut back, 0 bases at V and 5 bases at J, with 8 bases in the middle. The CDR3 coding sequence is TGCGCCAGCAGCTTGGGCGGGGGAACTGAAGCTTTCTTT. It translates to CASSLGGGTEAFF.

This chain uses TRBV14 with TRBJ1-2, with 9 positions matching TRBD1. V lost 3 bases to trimming and J lost 11 bases; unmatched junction nucleotides: 25. Germline CDR1 is SGHDN and CDR2 is FVKESK. The CDR3 runs to 19 residues. CDR3 amino acids: CASSQTSGTGRFRSGGYTF. The CDR3 DNA follows: TGTGCCAGCAGCCAGACCTCCGGGACAGGGCGATTCAGATCAGGCGGTTACACCTTC.

The chain recombines TRBV20-1 with TRBJ1-1, with unresolved D. The CDR3 has 10 residues. Looked up from germline, CDR1 is DFQATT and CDR2 is SNEGSKA (reference sequence). The V and J ends lost 6 bases and 7 bases respectively, with 9 bases between them. This CDR3 reads CSARRVEAFF. Here the CDR3 DNA reads TGCAGTGCCAGGAGGGTTGAAGCTTTCTTT.

This clone was picked up one time. CDR3 in amino acids: CASTVSNGGRTDTQYF. The CDR3 region has the DNA TGTGCCAGCACCGTCAGTAACGGGGGTAGGACAGATACGCAGTATTTT. J is TRBJ2-3 and V is TRBV9; D is perhaps TRBD2 (6 bases). The CDR3 has 16 residues. Germline V lookup: CDR1 SGDLS, CDR2 YYNGEE. Trimming took 6 bases from V and 3 from J, leaving 20 bases between them.

This clone was found a few times. The rearrangement links TRBV4-3 to TRBJ1-4; D is possibly TRBD1 (6 bases). Germline V gives CDR1 LGHNA, CDR2 YSLEER. V dropped 5 bases and J dropped 8 bases, with 12 bases sitting between them. The CDR3 length is 13 residues. DNA for the CDR3: TGCGCCAGCAGCAGAACAGGGCGGGAAAAACTGTTTTTT. This sequence encodes CASSRTGREKLFF.

The chain has TRBV4-2 and TRBJ1-2; 9 nucleotides align to TRBD1. Germline V gives CDR1 LGHNA, CDR2 YNFKEQ. The ends lost 2 bases at V and 6 bases at J; junction bases unmatched: 13. This CDR3 is built from 17 residues. The CDR3 loop reads CASSQTTGGEVGDGYTF. The CDR3 DNA follows: TGTGCCAGCAGCCAAACGACAGGGGGGGAAGTCGGCGATGGCTACACCTTC.

This chain links TRBV15 with TRBJ1-3, with D possibly TRBD1 on 5 matching bases. This CDR3 has 14 amino acids. V was pared by 9 bases and J by 3 bases, with 15 bases between. Germline V lookup: CDR1 LNHNV, CDR2 YYDKDF (reference sequence). The CDR3 region is CATSPTGLGNTIYF. CDR3 nucleotides: TGTGCCACTTCCCCTACAGGTCTTGGAAACACCATATATTTT.

The rearrangement uses TRBV7-6 and TRBJ2-3; possible D gene TRBD1, 6 bases. The V end was cut by 8 bases, the J end by 0 bases, with 18 bases between. In germline, CDR1 is SGHVS, CDR2 FNYEAQ. The CDR3 consists of 16 residues. CDR3 coding DNA: TGTGCCAGCCCCCGGGACACAGTCTCCAGCACAGATACGCAGTATTTT. Its protein product is CASPRDTVSSTDTQYF.

V gene TRBV29-1 combines with J gene TRBJ2-4, with TRBD2 identical over 8 bases. The junction had 16 bases not matched to a gene; V was cut back by 4 bases and J by 5 bases. Germline V gives CDR1 SQVTM, CDR2 ANQGSEA. The CDR3 extends over 17 amino acids. The CDR3, as DNA: TGCAGCGTTGGGGGCCTTCGGGGCGGGGGGCGCGAAAACATTCAGTACTTC. It codes for CSVGGLRGGGRENIQYF. Full variable domain (remainder filled in from reference TRBV29-1 and TRBJ2-4): SAVISQKPSRDICQRGTSLTIQCQVDSQVTMMFWYRQQPGQSLTLIATANQGSEATYESGFVIDKFPISRPNLTFSTLTVSNMSPEDSSIYLCSVGGLRGGGRENIQYFGAGTRLSVL.

This clone showed up just a few times. CDR3 sequence (DNA): TGTGCCAGCAGATCCATCAGGGGGGTGGGCAGGGGGAACCATGGCTACACCTTC. As protein: CASRSIRGVGRGNHGYTF. The chain has TRBV28 and TRBJ1-2; 7 nucleotides align to TRBD1. This CDR3 region has 18 residues. With 6 bases clipped from V and 6 bases from J, the junction kept 22 bases outside the gene matches. Germline V gives CDR1 MDHEN, CDR2 SYDVKM.